These 18 T cell receptor beta chains were all obtained from the same sample, sequenced in a study of OX40 agonist ivuxolimab in advanced cancers. This table comes from immunoSEQ multiplex PCR, and its TCRdb copy is limited to in-frame clones, with some not included. The table has under 70,000 clones, approximately 83% seen once. The specimen comprised CD4+ or CD8+ T cells sorted from blood, sampled in a trial of the OX40 agonist ivuxolimab. The receptors shown here come from an adult with an advanced solid tumor such as melanoma, head and neck, liver or kidney cancer.

This chain links TRBV27 with TRBJ2-3, with TRBD1 matching 7 bases. J lost 1 base, V lost 4 bases, and 5 bases had no gene match. The CDR3 loop spans 15 amino acids. The germline V gene has CDR1 MNHEY and CDR2 SMNVEV (reference sequence). The CDR3 nucleotides are TGTGCCAGCAGTTCCCAGGGGGTAGGCACAGATACGCAGTATTTT. Translating gives CASSSQGVGTDTQYF.

This sequence joins TRBV13 and TRBJ2-7; 7 bases agree with TRBD1. There are 14 residues in the CDR3. The V gene end was trimmed by 1 base and the J gene end by 2 bases; junction bases not matched to a gene: 2. Germline assignment: CDR1 PRHDT and CDR2 FYEKMQ (reference sequence). The DNA of the CDR3 is TGTGCCAGCAGCTTAGACAGGGGAGCCTACGAGCAGTACTTC. Residues: CASSLDRGAYEQYF.

The rearrangement links TRBV28 to TRBJ2-7; 7 bases align to TRBD1. From germline, CDR1 is MDHEN and CDR2 SYDVKM. The trim removed 1 base at V and 2 bases at J, leaving 5 bases unmatched. The CDR3 loop spans 15 amino acids. DNA for the CDR3: TGTGCCAGCAGTTTATCCTCGGACAGGCCCTACGAGCAGTACTTC. Translation gives CASSLSSDRPYEQYF.

This sequence joins TRBV6-4 and TRBJ2-1; D might be TRBD1 or TRBD2, each matching 5 bases. In germline, CDR1 is MRHNA, CDR2 SNTAGT. CDR3 size: 14 residues. V lost 5 bases and J lost 7, with 15 bases in between. The CDR3 loop is CASSRRTGQNEQFF. The CDR3 DNA is TGTGCCAGCAGTCGCAGGACGGGGCAAAATGAGCAGTTCTTC.

The gene calls are TRBV4-3 and TRBJ2-7; no clear D. V gave up 3 bases and J gave up 2 bases, with 11 bases separating them. Germline-derived CDR1 and CDR2 are LGHNA and YSLEER. The CDR3 is 14 amino acids. The DNA of the CDR3 is TGCGCCAGCAGCCATGATGAAATAGCCTACGAGCAGTACTTC. As protein: CASSHDEIAYEQYF.

This clone was seen a single time. The CDR3 end shows no conserved phenylalanine or tryptophan, and so a read error is likely. The V gene is TRBV6-5, the J gene TRBJ1-6, with 7 nucleotides matching TRBD1. J was trimmed by 4 bases and V by 2 bases; bases with no gene match: 5. Per germline, CDR1 MNHEY and CDR2 SVGAGI. The CDR3 covers 16 residues. Here the CDR3 DNA reads TGTGCCAGCAGTTACCTGGCAGGGGGATATAATTCACCCCTCCACCTT. Protein product: CASSYLAGGYNSPLHL.

The J gene is TRBJ1-1, the V gene TRBV7-9; 9 positions match TRBD1. The CDR3 runs 16 residues. The V gene end was trimmed by 5 bases and the J gene end by 0 bases; junction bases not matched to a gene: 7. The germline gives CDR1 SEHNR, CDR2 FQNEAQ (reference sequence). CDR3 in amino acids: CASSRGDRGMNTEAFF. The CDR3, as DNA: TGTGCCAGCAGCCGTGGTGACAGGGGGATGAACACTGAAGCTTTCTTT.

The chain carries TRBV15 and TRBJ2-3; tentatively, D is TRBD1 or TRBD2 (5 bases each). Germline V gives CDR1 LNHNV, CDR2 YYDKDF (reference sequence). V gave up 4 bases and J gave up 2 bases, with 13 bases separating them. This CDR3 spans 15 amino acids. CDR3 nucleotides: TGTGCCACCAGCATAGTGGGGGAACCCACAGATACGCAGTATTTT. Translation gives CATSIVGEPTDTQYF.

The gene calls are TRBV6-5 and TRBJ2-7, with D perhaps being TRBD1 or TRBD2 (5 bases each). CDR3 length equals 13 residues. Germline values: CDR1 MNHEY, CDR2 SVGAGI. V shed 6 bases and J shed 7 bases, with 16 bases lying between them. Written as DNA, the CDR3 is TGTGCCAGCAGAGTAAGAGTGTGGGGGGAGCAGTACTTC. Protein: CASRVRVWGEQYF.

The rearrangement links TRBV19 to TRBJ2-4; D is tentatively TRBD1 or TRBD2 (5 bases each). V was pared by 5 bases and J by 0 bases, with 14 bases between. Germline-derived CDR1 and CDR2 are LNHDA and SQIVND (reference sequence). The CDR3 runs to 16 residues. CDR3 in amino acids: CASSSRDELAKNIQYF. Here the CDR3 DNA reads TGTGCCAGTAGTTCCCGGGACGAACTAGCCAAAAACATTCAGTACTTC.

The gene calls are TRBV16 and TRBJ1-2, with 7 bases aligning to TRBD1. Germline CDR1 KGHSY, CDR2 FQNENV. The ends lost 0 bases at V and 4 bases at J; junction bases unmatched: 11. The CDR3 is made up of 17 amino acids. The CDR3 spells CASSQSLFGTESYGYTF. The CDR3 nucleotides are TGTGCCAGCAGCCAATCCTTGTTCGGGACAGAAAGCTATGGCTACACCTTC.

This sequence joins TRBV28 and TRBJ2-7, with D unclear. The CDR3 contains 11 residues. V lost 6 bases, J lost 3 bases, and 6 bases lay in between. The V gene's germline CDR1 is MDHEN and CDR2 SYDVKM. The CDR3 here is CASSPYYEQYF. CDR3 coding DNA: TGTGCCAGCAGCCCCTACTACGAGCAGTACTTC.

The chain is built from TRBV25-1 and TRBJ1-1; D unresolved. CDR1 and CDR2 from the germline V gene are MGHDK and SYGVNS. V dropped 1 base and J dropped 6 bases, with 12 bases sitting between them. This CDR3 has 14 amino acids. CDR3 region: CASSEFGGDPEAFF. The CDR3 nucleotides read TGTGCCAGCAGTGAATTTGGCGGGGATCCTGAAGCTTTCTTT.

This clone was found once. Distinct nucleotide sequences in the sample also encode this CDR3. The rearrangement joins TRBV27 to TRBJ2-7; D not certain. From germline, CDR1 is MNHEY and CDR2 SMNVEV (reference sequence). The CDR3 contains 12 residues. With 1 base removed from V and 5 bases from J, the gap between germline ends came to 6 bases. In DNA form, the CDR3 reads TGTGCCAGCAGTTTATTAGGCGACGAGCAGTACTTC. Amino acids: CASSLLGDEQYF.

The chain combines TRBV7-6 with TRBJ2-2; D is possibly TRBD2 (5 bases). The V end was cut by 1 base, the J end by 5 bases, with 8 bases between. The CDR3 is made up of 14 amino acids. Germline assignment: CDR1 SGHVS and CDR2 FNYEAQ. In DNA form, the CDR3 reads TGTGCCAGCAGCTTAGGGACTGCGACCGGGGAGCTGTTTTTT. Protein product: CASSLGTATGELFF.

V usage is TRBV5-5 and J usage is TRBJ2-7, with 9 positions matching TRBD1. CDR3 length equals 14 residues. CDR1 and CDR2 from the germline V gene are SGHKS and YYEKEE (reference sequence). V lost 4 bases to trimming and J lost 2 bases; unmatched junction nucleotides: 4. Here the CDR3 DNA reads TGTGCCAGCAGCGGAGGACAGGGGACCTACGAGCAGTACTTC. Translation gives CASSGGQGTYEQYF. Supplemented by reference TRBV5-5 and TRBJ2-7, the full variable domain reads DAGVTQSPTHLIKTRGQQVTLRCSPISGHKSVSWYQQVLGQGPQFIFQYYEKEERGRGNFPDRFSARQFPNYSSELNVNALLLGDSALYLCASSGGQGTYEQYFGPGTRLTVT.

The rearrangement links TRBV28 to TRBJ2-5, with 9 bases lining up with TRBD1. The length of the CDR3 is 14 residues. Germline V gene data show CDR1 as MDHEN and CDR2 as SYDVKM. The V segment lost 8 bases and the J segment 3 bases; nucleotides outside the gene matches: 7. CDR3 in amino acids: CASSRGDREETQYF. CDR3 bases: TGTGCCAGCTCCCGGGGGGACAGGGAAGAGACCCAGTACTTC.

This chain joins TRBV4-3 and TRBJ2-2; D is unclear. The length of the CDR3 is 14 residues. Trimming took 8 bases from V and 2 from J, leaving 12 bases between them. Germline loops: CDR1 LGHNA, CDR2 YSLEER. CDR3: CASQPHRNTGELFF. CDR3 sequence (DNA): TGCGCCAGCCAGCCCCACAGAAACACCGGGGAGCTGTTTTTT.